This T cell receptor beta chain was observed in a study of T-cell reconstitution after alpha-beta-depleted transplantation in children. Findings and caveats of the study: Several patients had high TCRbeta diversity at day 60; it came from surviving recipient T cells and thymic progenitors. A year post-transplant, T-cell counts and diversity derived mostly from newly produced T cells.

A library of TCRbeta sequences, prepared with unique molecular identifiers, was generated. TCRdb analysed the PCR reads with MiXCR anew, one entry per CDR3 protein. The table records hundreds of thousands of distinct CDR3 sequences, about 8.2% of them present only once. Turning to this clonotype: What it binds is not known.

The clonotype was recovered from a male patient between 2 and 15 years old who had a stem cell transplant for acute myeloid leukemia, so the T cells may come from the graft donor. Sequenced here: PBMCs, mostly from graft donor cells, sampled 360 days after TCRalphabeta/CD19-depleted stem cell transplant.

The CDR3 sequence is CASGLISWAGGDIPSTNEKLFF. The CDR3 DNA sequence: TGTGCTAGTGGTTTGATATCCTGGGCAGGGGGCGATATCCCTTCAACTAATGAAAAACTGTTTTTT. The rearrangement uses TRBV12-5 and TRBJ1-4; TRBD1 aligns across 8 bases. J gave up 0 bases and V 2 bases, and 20 bases lay outside the gene matches. Germline CDR1 is LGHNT and CDR2 is FRNRAP. The CDR3 totals 22 residues.